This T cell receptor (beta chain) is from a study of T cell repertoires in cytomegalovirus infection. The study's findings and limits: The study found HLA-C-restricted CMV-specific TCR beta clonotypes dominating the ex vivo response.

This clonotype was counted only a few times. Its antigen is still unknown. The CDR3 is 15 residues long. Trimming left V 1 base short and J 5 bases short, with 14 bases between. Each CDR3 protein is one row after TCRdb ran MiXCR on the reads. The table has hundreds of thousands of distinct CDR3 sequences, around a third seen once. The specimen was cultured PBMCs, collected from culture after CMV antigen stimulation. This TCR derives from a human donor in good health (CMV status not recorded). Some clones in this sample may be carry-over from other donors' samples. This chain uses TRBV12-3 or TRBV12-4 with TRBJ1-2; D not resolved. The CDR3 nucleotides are TGTGCCAGCAGTTTAGTTCTCGGCAGCTCTTATGGCTACACCTTC. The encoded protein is CASSLVLGSSYGYTF.